This record looks at one TCR beta chain sequence and its context. This clone was observed a handful of times. Its antigen is still unknown. Base qualities are not provided; no much larger clone lies one nucleotide away. The sample comes from a study of CD8+ T cells in alopecia areata listed by TCRdb under 2018. Study-level background: High-throughput TCRbeta sequencing was used to examine T cell clonal expansion in alopecia areata in both the C3H/HeJ mouse model and human patients. RNA was obtained with the PAXgene miRNA kit for fixed scalp, the miRNeasy kit for PBMCs, and the RNeasy kit for mouse skin. immunoSEQ multiplex PCR using 35 Vbeta forward primers and 13 Jbeta reverse primers was used to amplify TCRbeta CDR3 regions. Scalp clonality was compared across normal scalp (n=4), patchy alopecia areata scalp (n=8), and alopecia totalis/universalis scalp (n=8). On the human side, TCRbeta sequencing was run on scalp tissue and on sorted CD4+ and CD8+ peripheral blood T cells from healthy controls and from alopecia areata patients with either patchy or totalis/universalis disease. General findings and caveats noted by the study authors: Unlike mouse skin, which is dominated by gammadelta T cells, normal human skin has resident alphabeta T cells that are also sequenced, and this complicates analysis of the scalp TCR repertoire. Compared with mice, TCR sequences shared between patients were less clear, possibly partly because of HLA diversity across the patient population. Lesional scalp, especially in alopecia totalis/universalis, showed higher clonality and more expanded CD8+ clones than normal scalp, suggesting antigenic drive.

CDR1 ENHRY and CDR2 SYGVKD were looked up in the germline V gene. A distance of 8 bases separates the germline ends of V and J, which lose 2 bases and 0 bases respectively. The CDR3, from cysteine to phenylalanine, totals 15 residues. Only the CDR3 region is kept as DNA, spanning 45 bases read in frame from base 1. Libraries came from the immunoSEQ multiplex PCR assay. RNA was extracted from all samples and reverse transcribed into cDNA as template for TCR sequencing. SuperScript III was used to make first-strand cDNA, primed with a 2:1 mix of oligo-dT and random hexamers. A synthetic immune receptor repertoire was used to assess amplification bias, and residual bias was removed computationally. The original methods were these. After raw reads were preprocessed to remove errors, the CDR3 was defined following IMGT conventions as running from the conserved cysteine to phenylalanine. To get clonality, Shannon entropy was normalized by log2 of the number of productive unique TCRs and the result was subtracted from 1. Whether scalp clones were CD4 or CD8 was inferred by matching scalp TCRbeta sequences against CD4 and CD8 repertoires sorted from blood. As stored in TCRdb, this immuneACCESS dataset retains in-frame rearrangements with V and J assigned. A fraction of the clones does not appear; measured against another copy, unresolved V genes explain less than half of the discrepancy, and the remainder lacks a known reason. V and J calls and clone size are given by that table; D and trimming were obtained from the DNA. The sample table records tens of thousands of clones; 45% to 60% of these occur just once. Around 5.7% of the sample rests with the top ten.

From alopecia areata patients, peripheral blood was collected along with lesional scalp punch biopsies. PBMCs were isolated by density centrifugation and stained for CD3, CD4 and CD8, after which CD4+ and CD8+ T cells were sorted on a FACSAria. Alopecia areata patients who were not treated were recruited through a multicenter biomarker study. In roughly 5 patients from the biomarker study, the blood CD8+ T cells went through an additional sort into NKG2D-low and NKG2D-high fractions. The rearrangement joined TRBV10-3 to TRBJ2-4, with the D segment identity uncertain. The sample was NKG2D-high CD8+ T cells sorted from blood. Reading the label with the study, this specimen's cell subset or site is: sorted CD8+ NKG2D-high blood T cells. This clonotype was sampled from a human donor with alopecia areata. CDR3 protein: CAISEGTIAKNIQYF. The DNA reads TGTGCCATCAGTGAGGGAACGATAGCCAAAAACATTCAGTACTTC.